The clone carrying this T cell receptor beta chain has a handful of counts. Its antigen is undetermined. This record comes from a study of T cells after yellow fever vaccination. Study-wide results and limits: The presence of abundant clonotypes contaminating from the bulk population was possible in FACS-sorted repertoires. Most clones from primary vaccination resurfaced after the booster (about 95% CD4, over 85% CD8).

Production of TCR cDNA was by 5'RACE template switching, which also added a universal primer site and UMIs. MiXCR, applied by TCRdb to the 5' RACE reads, yields one record per CDR3 protein. The sample gives hundreds of thousands of distinct CDR3 sequences, roughly 4.3% of which show up once; around 23% is in the top ten. Source: PBMCs, taken 5 days after the yellow fever booster vaccination. The clonotype originates from a man between 18 and 29 years old who received the YFV17D yellow fever vaccine.

The CDR3 DNA reads TGTGCCAGCAGCTTAGCTAGCGGAACCTACGAGCAGTACTTC. As protein: CASSLASGTYEQYF. V and J are TRBV7-2 and TRBJ2-7, with D possibly TRBD2 on 6 matching bases. Germline assignment: CDR1 SGHTA and CDR2 FQGNSA. V was cut by 0 bases and J by 2 bases, with 8 bases left in between. This CDR3 contains 14 residues.